These T cell receptor beta chains were read from a single sample in a study of cytomegalovirus exposure and HLA in healthy donors. The method was immunoSEQ multiplex PCR; TCRdb's version includes in-frame clones alone and lacks a portion of them. The profile shows over 55,000 clones, roughly 64% of them singletons. The sample comprised PBMCs. The receptors were sampled from a man aged 35 to 55 in good health and CMV-seropositive. Each CDR3 is given with its conserved first and last residue. Clone size is shown for a subset of rows, as once, few, many or a class of expanded clone.

>.|TRBV28
CASSGREGTSEKLFF
>few|TRBV6-1
CASSGQGFNEAFF
>.|TRBV7-7
CASSLDGGAGNTIYF
>.|TRBV6-1
CASSESMVHGAQDQPQHF
>.|TRBV30
CAWSGDRGNSPLHF
>.|TRBV6-1
CASTGLAGTYEQYF
>.|TRBV7-8
CASSLSRGEQFF
>.|TRBV30
CAWRRGEVNEKLFF
>few|TRBV28
CASSAPGANQPQHF
>.|TRBV2
CASLQGDLNTEAFF
>.|TRBV5-1
CASSGGQPAVEAFF
>.|TRBV7-8
CASSLAPWTGDNQPQHF
>once|TRBV27
CASSDRASSYEQYF
>.|TRBV29-1
CSVEEAGGTNYGYTF
>.|TRBV25-1
CASRREQGSTIEAFF
>.|TRBV6-5
CASSSRTLTEAFF
>.|TRBV10-3
CAISGIQGSGYTF
>.|TRBV6-5
CGDLRDNETYEQYF
>once|TRBV25-1
CASSDPRGRGDTQYF
>.|TRBV6-6
CASSRQGSQPQHF
>.|TRBV6-1
CASSELQGAGEQYF
>.|TRBV27
CASSSWPRRLAGVNEQFF
>.|TRBV27
CASSSRGNEQFF
>.|TRBV15
CATSRDRPGLNTEAFF
>.|TRBV18
CASSRENGLDVQDTQYF
>.|TRBV6-6
CASSPGQGLWEQYF
>few|TRBV5-1
CASSSDSTGYTF
>.|TRBV28
CASSPWTSGTTDTQYF
>few|TRBV5-4
CASSPRQANTEAFF
>.|TRBV5-1
CASSLPGGNGYTF
>.|TRBV7-3
CASSPSGFSTDTQYF